This TCR beta chain was documented in a study of CD8 T cells in ankylosing spondylitis. Libraries of TCR beta came from quantitative 5'-RACE with molecular barcodes. One entry per CDR3 protein, called by TCRdb with MiXCR from the 5' RACE reads. This table has about 250,000 distinct CDR3 sequences, approximately 24% appearing once. Whole-study findings and limits: Ankylosing spondylitis blood seemed to carry a telltale TCR beta motif made of roughly eight highly homologous variants. Disease-linked clones reportedly concentrated significantly in matched ankylosing spondylitis synovial fluid.

The CDR3 is 20 amino acids. With V trimmed by 5 bases and J by 0 bases, 16 bases remained unmatched. Germline CDR1 SGHAT, CDR2 FQDESV (reference sequence). To note about this clonotype: Its antigen remains unidentified.

The TCR sequence derives from a male donor with ankylosing spondylitis or in good health (not recorded which). Sequenced: blood, either unsorted or a sorted T cell fraction (not recorded which). The chain links TRBV11-1 to TRBJ2-2, with 9 bases identical to TRBD2. The DNA for the CDR3 is TGTGCCAGCAGCCCCTCTTGGGGGACTAGCAGACTCGCGAACACCGGGGAGCTGTTTTTT. This encodes CASSPSWGTSRLANTGELFF. The full variable domain, its missing parts supplied by reference TRBV11-1 and TRBJ2-2, is EAEVAQSPRYKITEKSQAVAFWCDPISGHATLYWYRQILGQGPELLVQFQDESVVDDSQLPKDRFSAERLKGVDSTLKIQPAELGDSAMYLCASSPSWGTSRLANTGELFFGEGSRLTVL.